This T cell receptor (beta chain) comes out of a study of blood T cell repertoires in COVID-19. The wider study: PBMCs, B-cell-depleted T cells, or T cells provided the cDNA or gDNA that made up the material.

The ends lost 5 bases at V and 5 bases at J; junction bases unmatched: 5. This CDR3 has 14 residues. CDR1 SNHLY and CDR2 FYNNEI come from the germline V gene. Sequenced by immunoSEQ multiplex PCR; TCRdb stores in-frame clones only, minus some. This sample yields roughly 290,000 clones, of which roughly 88% are seen a single time; roughly 0.87% belongs to the top ten. Sequences were obtained from peripheral blood. The chain links TRBV2 to TRBJ2-1; 8 bases line up with TRBD1. The sequence came from a human donor with COVID-19, enrolled during active disease. The donor label of this sample is uncertain. Here the CDR3 reads CASSIRQGNNEQFF. The CDR3 nucleotides read TGTGCCAGCAGTATAAGACAGGGGAACAATGAGCAGTTCTTC.